This T cell receptor (beta chain) was sequenced in a study of T-cell reconstitution after alpha-beta-depleted transplantation in children. Germline V gene data show CDR1 as MNHNY and CDR2 as SVGAGI (reference sequence). The CDR3 loop spans 13 amino acids. V shed 7 bases and J shed 10 bases, with 14 bases lying between them. This sample's TCRbeta library carried unique molecular identifier barcodes. TCRdb redid the calling of the PCR reads with MiXCR, one entry per CDR3 protein. This sample has a few hundred thousand distinct CDR3 sequences, with approximately 10% found just once. This sequence originates from a human donor who donated a stem cell graft to a child with acute lymphoblastic leukemia. V usage is TRBV6-6 and J usage is TRBJ1-6, with TRBD1 as a possible D gene (5 bases). Sample: PBMCs from the stem cell graft donor, taken from the stem cell graft. The CDR3 is CASKQGGRSPLHF. CDR3 in DNA: TGTGCCAGCAAGCAGGGCGGAAGGTCACCCCTCCACTTT.